One and the same sample provided the 21 T cell receptor beta chains below, sequenced in a study of T cell responses to AZD1222 COVID-19 vaccine. Measured with immunoSEQ multiplex PCR; TCRdb has only the in-frame clones, and not every one. The table lists roughly 130,000 clones, 91% of them singletons. The source was peripheral blood, collected 28 days after the second dose of the MenACWY control vaccine. These receptors were obtained from an adult who received the MenACWY meningococcal vaccine as a control.

The chain couples TRBV7-9 to TRBJ2-1; D tentatively reads TRBD1 or TRBD2 (5 bases each). The CDR3 has 16 residues. Germline V gene lookup returns CDR1 SEHNR and CDR2 FQNEAQ (reference sequence). V was clipped by 5 bases and J by 5 bases, with 19 bases between them. Here the CDR3 DNA reads TGTGCCAGCAGCCCCCGGGACGTATCGTGGGACAATGAGCAGTTCTTC. Translation: CASSPRDVSWDNEQFF.

V usage is TRBV27 and J usage is TRBJ2-3; TRBD1 might be the D (6 bases). CDR3 length equals 15 residues. Germline V gene sequence: CDR1 MNHEY, CDR2 SMNVEV (reference sequence). V was shortened by 6 bases and J by 5 bases, with 18 bases between the two germline ends. DNA for the CDR3: TGTGCCAGCAGCCCCACGGGACACCTGGGAGATACGCAGTATTTT. Amino acids: CASSPTGHLGDTQYF.

The V gene is TRBV2, the J gene TRBJ2-4; weak D call: TRBD2 (6 bases). CDR1 is SNHLY and CDR2 is FYNNEI in the germline V gene. Trimming removed 5 bases from V and 2 bases from J, with 7 bases in between. The CDR3 covers 13 residues. The CDR3, as DNA: TGTGCCAGCAGTCGGGACTCCAAAAACATTCAGTACTTC. Protein sequence: CASSRDSKNIQYF.

This chain joins TRBV24-1 and TRBJ2-3, with 12 bases matching TRBD1. Germline V lookup: CDR1 KGHDR, CDR2 SFDVKD. V lost 9 bases to trimming and J lost 5 bases; unmatched junction nucleotides: 5. This CDR3 spans 14 amino acids. The chain's CDR3 is CATGGQGALDTQYF. The CDR3 DNA reads as TGTGCCACCGGGGGACAGGGGGCATTAGATACGCAGTATTTT.

The chain uses TRBV5-5 and TRBJ1-1, with 7 bases that match TRBD1. Trimming removed 5 bases from V and 6 bases from J; junction bases left unmatched: 10. Germline V gene data show CDR1 as SGHKS and CDR2 as YYEKEE (reference sequence). The CDR3 is made up of 14 amino acids. CDR3 loop: CASSFYQGVAEAFF. The CDR3 DNA is TGTGCCAGCAGTTTCTATCAGGGGGTCGCTGAAGCTTTCTTT.

This clone came up once. The chain uses TRBV6-5 and TRBJ1-5, with D hard to call. The germline gives CDR1 MNHEY, CDR2 SVGAGI. V was cut by 3 bases and J by 0 bases, with 3 bases left in between. CDR3 size: 13 residues. The CDR3 loop is CASSYYSNQPQHF. CDR3 DNA: TGTGCCAGCAGTTATTATAGCAATCAGCCCCAGCATTTT.

The rearrangement links TRBV5-1 to TRBJ1-2, with D perhaps TRBD1 (6 bases). CDR1 is SGHRS and CDR2 is YFSETQ in the germline V gene. With 2 bases removed from V and 0 bases from J, the gap between germline ends came to 11 bases. The length of the CDR3 is 15 residues. The CDR3 reads CASSFEGVTNYGYTF. The CDR3 DNA follows: TGCGCCAGCAGCTTCGAGGGGGTAACTAACTATGGCTACACCTTC.

This chain uses TRBV19 with TRBJ1-1; D is undetermined. Germline values: CDR1 LNHDA, CDR2 SQIVND (reference sequence). The CDR3 extends over 14 amino acids. V was clipped by 8 bases and J by 4 bases, with 17 bases between them. The CDR3 spells CASCNSPRGTEAFF. CDR3 nucleotides: TGTGCCAGTTGCAACAGTCCCCGGGGCACTGAAGCTTTCTTT. The full variable domain, completed using reference TRBV19 and TRBJ1-1, is DGGITQSPKYLFRKEGQNVTLSCEQNLNHDAMYWYRQDPGQGLRLIYYSQIVNDFQKGDIAEGYSVSREKKESFPLTVTSAQKNPTAFYLCASCNSPRGTEAFFGQGTRLTVV.

The rearrangement links TRBV19 to TRBJ1-1; 10 nucleotides align to TRBD1. J was trimmed by 8 bases and V by 3 bases; bases with no gene match: 6. Germline lookup yields CDR1 LNHDA and CDR2 SQIVND (reference sequence). The CDR3 sequence is 14 residues long. The CDR3 sequence is CASSIGTGVGEAFF. CDR3 bases: TGTGCCAGTAGTATCGGGACAGGGGTAGGGGAAGCTTTCTTT.

J is TRBJ1-2 and V is TRBV9; D unclear. The CDR3 is made up of 14 amino acids. The germline V gene encodes CDR1 SGDLS and CDR2 YYNGEE. The V gene lost 0 bases and the J gene lost 0 bases, with 6 bases spanning the gap. The DNA of the CDR3 is TGTGCCAGCAGCGTAGAGGGATCTAACTATGGCTACACCTTC. Translation gives CASSVEGSNYGYTF.

The table lists this clone with a few counts. The chain couples TRBV3-1 (or the pseudogene TRBV3-2) to TRBJ2-2; tentative D call: TRBD2 (6 bases). Between the trimmed V and J ends, which lost 1 base and 4 bases, there was a span of 10 bases. The CDR3 is 15 amino acids. Germline V gene data show CDR1 as LGHDT and CDR2 as YNNKEL (reference sequence). The CDR3 protein is CASSQVAGITGELFF. Here the CDR3 DNA reads TGTGCCAGCAGCCAAGTGGCGGGAATCACCGGGGAGCTGTTTTTT.

The V call is TRBV7-9, the J call TRBJ2-1, with D tentatively TRBD1 or TRBD2 (5 bases each). V lost 5 bases and J 10 bases, leaving 24 bases between the germline ends. Germline CDR1 reads SEHNR; CDR2 reads FQNEAQ (reference sequence). The CDR3 has 16 residues. The CDR3 bases are TGTGCCAGCAGCACCGGGACGTTGGCCGCATGGGGGGAGCAGTTCTTC. This encodes CASSTGTLAAWGEQFF.

CDR3 DNA sequence: TGTGCCAGCAGTATCGACCACAGGGTTGGTAATTCACCCCTCCACTTT. Protein product: CASSIDHRVGNSPLHF. The chain has TRBV27 and TRBJ1-6, with D possibly TRBD1 on 6 matching bases. CDR3 length: 16 residues. The V and J ends lost 5 bases and 6 bases respectively, with 17 bases between them. Germline CDR1 and CDR2: MNHEY and SMNVEV (reference sequence).

This sequence joins TRBV2 and TRBJ2-5, with TRBD2 as a possible D gene (5 bases). V lost 8 bases, J lost 5 bases, and 18 bases lay in between. This CDR3 contains 14 residues. The germline V gene encodes CDR1 SNHLY and CDR2 FYNNEI. The CDR3 here is CASGGALSGETQYF. Here the CDR3 DNA reads TGTGCCAGCGGCGGCGCCTTGAGCGGTGAGACCCAGTACTTC.

The chain couples TRBV5-4 to TRBJ1-1; 9 bases map to TRBD1. CDR1 and CDR2 from the germline V gene are SGHNT and YYREEE (reference sequence). V was clipped by 4 bases and J by 5 bases; unmatched bases: 9. This CDR3 has 15 amino acids. Here the CDR3 DNA reads TGTGCCAGCAGCAGAGCCGGGACAGGGCCGACTGAAGCTTTCTTT. This sequence encodes CASSRAGTGPTEAFF.

In its sample, this clone was seen a few times. The V and J genes are TRBV15 and TRBJ1-6, with 7 bases aligning to TRBD1. Germline CDR1 reads LNHNV; CDR2 reads YYDKDF (reference sequence). The junction had 10 bases not matched to a gene; V was cut back by 0 bases and J by 8 bases. This CDR3 has 17 amino acids. The DNA of the CDR3 is TGTGCCACCAGCAGAGATATAACAGGGGTGTTAGATTCACCCCTCCACTTT. This translates into CATSRDITGVLDSPLHF.

This chain joins TRBV3-1 (or the pseudogene TRBV3-2) and TRBJ2-3, with D possibly TRBD1 on 7 matching bases. V was pared by 7 bases and J by 5 bases, with 19 bases between. The CDR3 has 15 residues. Germline CDR1 LGHDT, CDR2 YNNKEL (reference sequence). The CDR3 DNA reads TGTGCCAGCAACCCCAGGGGGGATAGGGAAGATACGCAGTATTTT. Protein sequence: CASNPRGDREDTQYF.

The chain joins TRBV7-7 to TRBJ2-2, with D unresolved. V was shortened by 1 base and J by 0 bases, with 9 bases between the two germline ends. The CDR3 runs 16 residues. Germline V gives CDR1 SSHAT, CDR2 FNYEAQ (reference sequence). Here the CDR3 reads CASSLGQFANTGELFF. The CDR3 DNA is TGTGCCAGCAGCTTAGGCCAGTTCGCGAACACCGGGGAGCTGTTTTTT.

The chain employs TRBV6-2 or TRBV6-3 and TRBJ2-1, with TRBD2 identical over 10 bases. Germline CDR1 reads MNHEY; CDR2 reads SVGEGT. The ends lost 5 bases at V and 7 bases at J; junction bases unmatched: 8. CDR3 length: 15 amino acids. The CDR3 loop reads CASSVSGTSANEQFF. CDR3 sequence (DNA): TGTGCCAGCAGTGTATCCGGGACTAGCGCGAATGAGCAGTTCTTC.

The V gene is TRBV7-3, the J gene TRBJ2-2; maybe TRBD2 (5 bases). This CDR3 is 14 amino acids long. Germline CDR1 reads SGHTA; CDR2 reads FQGTGA. V dropped 3 bases and J dropped 6 bases, with 11 bases sitting between them. The CDR3 DNA reads TGTGCCAGCAGCTTTGACTACCAGGCCGGGGAGCTGTTTTTT. It yields the protein CASSFDYQAGELFF. Using reference TRBV7-3 and TRBJ2-2 for the parts outside the CDR3, the full variable domain is GAGVSQTPSNKVTEKGKYVELRCDPISGHTALYWYRQSLGQGPEFLIYFQGTGAADDSGLPNDRFFAVRPEGSVSTLKIQRTERGDSAVYLCASSFDYQAGELFFGEGSRLTVL.

This clone was recorded at least ten times. The chain links TRBV6-5 to TRBJ2-7, with 8 positions matching TRBD1. J lost 2 bases, V lost 2 bases, and 5 bases had no gene match. Per germline, CDR1 MNHEY and CDR2 SVGAGI. The CDR3 has 15 residues. The chain's CDR3 is CASSYGQGSPYEQYF. CDR3 nucleotides: TGTGCCAGCAGTTACGGACAGGGCTCTCCCTACGAGCAGTACTTC.